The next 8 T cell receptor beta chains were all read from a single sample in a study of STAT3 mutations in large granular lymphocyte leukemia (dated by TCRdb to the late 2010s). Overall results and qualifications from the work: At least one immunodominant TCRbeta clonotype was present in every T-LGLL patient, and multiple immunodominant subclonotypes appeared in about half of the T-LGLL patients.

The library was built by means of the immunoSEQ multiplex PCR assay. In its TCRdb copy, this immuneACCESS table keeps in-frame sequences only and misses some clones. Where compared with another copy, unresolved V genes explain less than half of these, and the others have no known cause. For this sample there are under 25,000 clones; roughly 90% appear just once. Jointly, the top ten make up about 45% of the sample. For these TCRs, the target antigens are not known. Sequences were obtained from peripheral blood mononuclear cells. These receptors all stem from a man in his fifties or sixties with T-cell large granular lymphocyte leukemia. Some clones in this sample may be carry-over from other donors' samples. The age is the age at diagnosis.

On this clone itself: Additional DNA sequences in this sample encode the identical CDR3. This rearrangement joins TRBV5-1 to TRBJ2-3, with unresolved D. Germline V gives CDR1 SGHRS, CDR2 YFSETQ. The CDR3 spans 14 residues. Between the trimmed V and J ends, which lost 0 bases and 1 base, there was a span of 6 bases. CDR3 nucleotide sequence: TGCGCCAGCAGCTTGGAATCCGGCACAGATACGCAGTATTTT. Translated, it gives CASSLESGTDTQYF.

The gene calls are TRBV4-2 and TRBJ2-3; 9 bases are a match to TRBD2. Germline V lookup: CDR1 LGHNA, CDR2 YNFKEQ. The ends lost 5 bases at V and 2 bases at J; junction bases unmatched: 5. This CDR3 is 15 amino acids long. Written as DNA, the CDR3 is TGTGCCAGCAGCTCCAGGACTAGCGACACAGATACGCAGTATTTT. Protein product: CASSSRTSDTDTQYF.

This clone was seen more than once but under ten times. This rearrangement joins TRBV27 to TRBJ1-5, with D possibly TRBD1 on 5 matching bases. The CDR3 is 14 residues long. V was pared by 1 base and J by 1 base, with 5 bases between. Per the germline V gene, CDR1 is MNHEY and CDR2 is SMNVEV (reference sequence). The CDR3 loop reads CASSLWGSNQPQHF. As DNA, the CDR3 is TGTGCCAGCAGTTTATGGGGGAGCAATCAGCCCCAGCATTTT.

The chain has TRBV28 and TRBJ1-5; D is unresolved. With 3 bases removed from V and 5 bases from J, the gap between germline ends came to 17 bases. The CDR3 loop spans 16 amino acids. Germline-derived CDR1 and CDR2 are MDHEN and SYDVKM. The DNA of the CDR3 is TGTGCCAGCAGTTTTATGTCGATATTCGAGGATCAGCCCCAGCATTTT. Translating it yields CASSFMSIFEDQPQHF.

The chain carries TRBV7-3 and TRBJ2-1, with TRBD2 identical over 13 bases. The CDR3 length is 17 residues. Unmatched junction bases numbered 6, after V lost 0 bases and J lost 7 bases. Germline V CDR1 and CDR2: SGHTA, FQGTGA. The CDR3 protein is CASSLTTSGRALNEQFF. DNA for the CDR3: TGTGCCAGCAGCTTAACAACTAGCGGGAGGGCCTTGAATGAGCAGTTCTTC.

CDR3 DNA sequence: TGTGCCAGCAACGAATCGGGAGGACGACCCTTCTTT. This sequence encodes CASNESGGRPFF. The chain joins TRBV7-8 to TRBJ1-1; D gene unclear. The CDR3 covers 12 residues. Germline V gene data show CDR1 as SGHVS and CDR2 as FQNEAQ. V dropped 7 bases and J dropped 14 bases, with 20 bases sitting between them.

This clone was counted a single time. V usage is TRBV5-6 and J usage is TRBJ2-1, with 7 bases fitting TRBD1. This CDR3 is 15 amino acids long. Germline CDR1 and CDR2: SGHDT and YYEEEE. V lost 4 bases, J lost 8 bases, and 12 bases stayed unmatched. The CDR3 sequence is CASSNLDRVSHEQFF. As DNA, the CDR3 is TGTGCCAGCAGCAACCTTGACAGGGTATCCCATGAGCAGTTCTTC.

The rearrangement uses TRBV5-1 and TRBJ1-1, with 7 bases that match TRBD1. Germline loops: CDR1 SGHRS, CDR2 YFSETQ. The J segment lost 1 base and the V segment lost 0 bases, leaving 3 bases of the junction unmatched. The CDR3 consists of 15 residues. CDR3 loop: CASSLGDRKNTEAFF. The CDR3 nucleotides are TGCGCCAGCAGCTTGGGGGACAGAAAGAACACTGAAGCTTTCTTT.